What follows are 15 T cell receptor beta chains derived from one specimen sequenced in a study of blood T cell repertoires in COVID-19. The table came from immunoSEQ multiplex PCR; TCRdb's copy has only in-frame clones and leaves some out. The sample consists of tens of thousands of clones, around 90% of them appearing once. The sample taken for sequencing was peripheral blood. All receptors come from a man between 35 and 55 years old with COVID-19, enrolled during active disease.

The chain couples TRBV5-1 to TRBJ2-7; 9 bases are a match to TRBD1. Looked up from germline, CDR1 is SGHRS and CDR2 is YFSETQ. The CDR3 runs 15 residues. Losses at the gene ends were 0 bases for V and 5 bases for J; bases not matched to a gene: 6. The CDR3 DNA reads as TGCGCCAGCAGCTTGGCCGGGACAGGGTCCCACGAGCAGTACTTC. Protein: CASSLAGTGSHEQYF.

The CDR3, as DNA: TGTGCCAGTAGTATAGATTTTAGCGGGAGGCTCAATGAGCAGTTCTTC. The encoded protein is CASSIDFSGRLNEQFF. The V gene is TRBV19, the J gene TRBJ2-1; 10 positions agree with TRBD2. Germline CDR1 reads LNHDA; CDR2 reads SQIVND (reference sequence). V lost 0 bases and J lost 6; bases outside the gene matches: 5. The CDR3 loop spans 16 amino acids. Looking up the rest from reference TRBV19 and TRBJ2-1 gives the full variable domain: DGGITQSPKYLFRKEGQNVTLSCEQNLNHDAMYWYRQDPGQGLRLIYYSQIVNDFQKGDIAEGYSVSREKKESFPLTVTSAQKNPTAFYLCASSIDFSGRLNEQFFGPGTRLTVL.

V gene TRBV28 combines with J gene TRBJ1-2; 8 positions agree with TRBD1. V shed 5 bases, J shed 4 bases, and the junction held 9 bases outside the gene matches. This CDR3 contains 15 residues. CDR1 and CDR2 from the germline V gene are MDHEN and SYDVKM. The CDR3 protein is CASSATGEEGYGYTF. Written as DNA, the CDR3 is TGTGCCAGCAGTGCGACAGGGGAGGAAGGCTATGGCTACACCTTC.

This rearrangement joins TRBV19 to TRBJ1-1; D call uncertain. Trimming removed 5 bases at V and 0 bases at J, with 7 bases between. CDR1 LNHDA and CDR2 SQIVND come from the germline V gene (reference sequence). The CDR3 sequence is 13 residues long. The CDR3 sequence is CASSSSVNTEAFF. The CDR3 DNA reads TGTGCCAGTAGTTCCTCGGTGAACACTGAAGCTTTCTTT.

The chain carries TRBV9 and TRBJ2-2; D perhaps matches TRBD2 (6 bases). V lost 0 bases and J lost 12, with 9 bases in between. Per germline, CDR1 SGDLS and CDR2 YYNGEE. This CDR3 is built from 12 residues. The CDR3 nucleotides are TGTGCCAGCAGCGTAGGGAGGGGACAGCTGTTTTTT. Protein sequence: CASSVGRGQLFF.

This chain connects TRBV10-2 to TRBJ2-7; TRBD2 matches 7 bases. CDR1 is WSHSY and CDR2 is SAAADI in the germline V gene. CDR3 size: 13 residues. Unmatched junction bases numbered 10, after V lost 9 bases and J lost 5 bases. The DNA of the CDR3 is TGCGCCAGTCGAAGCGGGGCGGGTAACGAGCAGTACTTC. It yields the protein CASRSGAGNEQYF.

The genes are TRBV19 and TRBJ2-7; 7 nucleotides agree with TRBD1. The CDR3 is made up of 15 amino acids. Looked up from germline, CDR1 is LNHDA and CDR2 is SQIVND (reference sequence). Germline trimming cut 4 bases from V and 7 bases from J; bases unmatched to any gene: 13. CDR3 region: CASSTNGQVLGEQYF. Here the CDR3 DNA reads TGTGCCAGTAGTACGAACGGACAGGTACTTGGGGAGCAGTACTTC.

The chain carries TRBV3-1 (or the pseudogene TRBV3-2) and TRBJ2-1; D remains unclear. V was trimmed by 1 base and J by 5 bases, leaving 15 bases between them. Germline V gene lookup returns CDR1 LGHDT and CDR2 YNNKEL (reference sequence). The CDR3 totals 16 residues. The CDR3 spells CASSQVDSPRHNEQFF. The DNA of the CDR3 is TGTGCCAGCAGCCAAGTAGATAGCCCTAGACACAATGAGCAGTTCTTC.

CDR3: CASSLDRGNYNEQFF. DNA for the CDR3: TGTGCCAGCAGTTTGGACAGGGGAAACTACAATGAGCAGTTCTTC. The genes are TRBV27 and TRBJ2-1; 9 positions agree with TRBD1. This CDR3 has 15 amino acids. Germline V gene data show CDR1 as MNHEY and CDR2 as SMNVEV (reference sequence). V shed 3 bases, J shed 3 bases, and the junction held 3 bases outside the gene matches.

The rearrangement uses TRBV19 and TRBJ2-1, with D possibly matching TRBD2 (5 bases). This CDR3 spans 14 amino acids. Germline V CDR1 and CDR2: LNHDA, SQIVND (reference sequence). V lost 4 bases, J lost 4 bases, and 11 bases lay in between. CDR3: CASSNGGFYNEQFF. In DNA form, the CDR3 reads TGTGCCAGTAGTAATGGCGGGTTTTACAATGAGCAGTTCTTC.

J is TRBJ2-7 and V is TRBV15; D uncertain. Germline assignment: CDR1 LNHNV and CDR2 YYDKDF (reference sequence). V gave up 2 bases and J gave up 2 bases, with 10 bases separating them. The CDR3 loop spans 14 amino acids. The CDR3: CATSRRARTYEQYF. CDR3 sequence (DNA): TGTGCCACCAGCAGACGTGCTAGGACCTACGAGCAGTACTTC.

The chain recombines TRBV9 with TRBJ1-4; TRBD1 might be the D (5 bases). The CDR3 runs 16 residues. Germline CDR1 and CDR2: SGDLS and YYNGEE. V shed 3 bases and J shed 4 bases, with 16 bases lying between them. The CDR3 DNA reads as TGTGCCAGCAGCGCATTTCAGGGTTCGGATAATGAAAAACTGTTTTTT. Protein: CASSAFQGSDNEKLFF.

The rearrangement links TRBV5-1 to TRBJ2-1; 7 bases agree with TRBD2. V was clipped by 1 base and J by 2 bases; unmatched bases: 6. The CDR3 is 16 residues long. In germline, CDR1 is SGHRS, CDR2 YFSETQ. The CDR3 spells CASSLMGGSTYNEQFF. CDR3 nucleotide sequence: TGCGCCAGCAGCTTGATGGGCGGGAGCACCTACAATGAGCAGTTCTTC.

Here the CDR3 DNA reads TGTGCCAGCAGCACCCGACAGGGTTGGCCTGGGGGCTACACCTTC. Translated, it gives CASSTRQGWPGGYTF. The genes are TRBV5-6 and TRBJ1-2, with TRBD1 matching 7 bases. V trimming: 4 bases; J trimming: 8 bases; junction bases outside the gene matches: 14. This CDR3 spans 15 amino acids. Germline-derived CDR1 and CDR2 are SGHDT and YYEEEE.

The V and J genes are TRBV21-1 and TRBJ2-3; TRBD2 is the table's D call, not checked against the DNA. TRBV21-1 represents a pseudogene. The CDR3 spans 18 residues. The CDR3 sequence: CASSKSKLAGVFTDTQYF. The CDR3 region has the DNA TGTGCCAGCAGCAAATCCAAACTAGCGGGAGTATTCACAGATACGCAGTATTTT.